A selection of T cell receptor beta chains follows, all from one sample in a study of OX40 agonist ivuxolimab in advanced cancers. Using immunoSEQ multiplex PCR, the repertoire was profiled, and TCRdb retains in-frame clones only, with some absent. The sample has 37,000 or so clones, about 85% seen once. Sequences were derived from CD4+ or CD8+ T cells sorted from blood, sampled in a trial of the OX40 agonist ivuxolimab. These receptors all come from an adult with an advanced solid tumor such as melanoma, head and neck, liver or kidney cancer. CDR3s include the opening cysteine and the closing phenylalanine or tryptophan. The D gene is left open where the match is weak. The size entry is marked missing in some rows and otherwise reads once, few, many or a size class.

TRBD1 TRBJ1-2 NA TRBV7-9 CASSAGTEDGYTF TGTGCCAGCAGCGCCGGGACAGAGGATGGCTACACCTTC
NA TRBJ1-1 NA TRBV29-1 CSAQTSGNTEAFF TGCAGCGCCCAGACTTCGGGTAACACTGAAGCTTTCTTT
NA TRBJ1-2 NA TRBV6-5 CASSYSMARIYGYTF TGTGCCAGCAGTTACTCGATGGCCCGAATATATGGCTACACCTTC
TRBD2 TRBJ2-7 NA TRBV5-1 CASSPELAGVGEQYF TGCGCCAGCAGCCCGGAACTAGCGGGGGTGGGTGAGCAGTACTTC
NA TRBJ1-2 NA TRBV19 CASSSWFNYGYTF TGTGCCAGTAGTAGTTGGTTTAACTATGGCTACACCTTC
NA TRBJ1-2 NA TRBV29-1 CSTEQAIYTF TGCAGCACCGAACAGGCCATCTACACCTTC
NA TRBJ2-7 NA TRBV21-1 CASSKRGKALEQYF TGTGCCAGCAGCAAGCGAGGGAAGGCTCTCGAGCAGTACTTC
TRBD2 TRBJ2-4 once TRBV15 CATSRVPSGGTNIQYF TGTGCCACCAGCAGAGTCCCTAGCGGGGGGACCAACATTCAGTACTTC
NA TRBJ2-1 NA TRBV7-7 CASSLGIRNNEQFF TGTGCTAGCAGCTTAGGTATTCGGAACAATGAGCAGTTCTTC
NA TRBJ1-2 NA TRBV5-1 CASSLSFGQNYGYTF TGCGCCAGCAGCTTGTCGTTTGGACAGAACTATGGCTACACCTTC
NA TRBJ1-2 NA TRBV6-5 CASSEQGWGYTF TGTGCCAGCAGCGAGCAGGGGTGGGGCTACACCTTC
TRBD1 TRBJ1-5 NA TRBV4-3 CASSQDRQGAQPQHF TGCGCCAGCAGCCAAGATCGCCAGGGGGCTCAGCCCCAGCATTTT
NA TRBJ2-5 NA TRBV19 CASSTSGGPLETQYF TGTGCCAGTAGTACCTCTGGGGGACCTCTAGAGACCCAGTACTTC
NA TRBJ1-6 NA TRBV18 CASSSPVSNSPLHF TGTGCCAGCTCATCACCGGTATCGAATTCACCCCTCCACTTT
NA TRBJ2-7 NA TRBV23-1 CASSPRRSQYF TGCGCCAGCAGTCCCCGGCGCTCGCAGTACTTC
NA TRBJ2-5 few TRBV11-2 CASSLVGGSEETQYF TGTGCCAGCAGCTTAGTTGGGGGCAGCGAAGAGACCCAGTACTTC
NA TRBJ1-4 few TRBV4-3 CASSQGSQGTNEKLFF TGCGCCAGCAGCCAAGGTTCACAGGGAACTAATGAAAAACTGTTTTTT
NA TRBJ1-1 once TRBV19 CASSITGVSVTEAFF TGTGCCAGTAGTATAACAGGTGTTAGTGTAACTGAAGCTTTCTTT
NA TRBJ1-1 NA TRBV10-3 CAISESGSAEAFF TGTGCCATCAGTGAGTCAGGGAGCGCTGAAGCTTTCTTT
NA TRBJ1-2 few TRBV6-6 CASSYYRDANYGYTF TGTGCCAGCAGTTACTACAGAGACGCTAACTATGGCTACACCTTC
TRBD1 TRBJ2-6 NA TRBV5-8 CASSFVAGGVSGANVLTF TGTGCCAGCAGCTTCGTGGCAGGGGGCGTCTCTGGGGCCAACGTCCTGACTTTC
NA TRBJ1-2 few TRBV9 CASSGLVGIGYTF TGTGCCAGCAGCGGACTGGTTGGGATTGGCTACACCTTC
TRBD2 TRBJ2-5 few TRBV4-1 CASSQGASGHQETQYF TGCGCCAGCAGCCAAGGGGCTAGCGGCCACCAAGAGACCCAGTACTTC
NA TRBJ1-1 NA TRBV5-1 CASSLTLVNTEAFF TGCGCCAGCAGCTTAACACTAGTGAACACTGAAGCTTTCTTT
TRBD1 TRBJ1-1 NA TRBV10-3 CAISESPIRTGRKGEAEAFF TGTGCCATCAGTGAGTCGCCCATCAGGACAGGGAGGAAGGGTGAGGCTGAAGCTTTCTTT
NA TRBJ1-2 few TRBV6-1 CASTLRAGGYGYTF TGTGCCAGCACCCTCCGGGCGGGAGGATATGGCTACACCTTC
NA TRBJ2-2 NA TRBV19 CASRHIQTNTGELFF TGTGCCAGCAGACACATACAAACGAACACCGGGGAGCTGTTTTTT
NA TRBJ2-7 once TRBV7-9 CASSLMVGSEQYF TGTGCCAGCAGCTTAATGGTGGGGTCGGAGCAGTACTTC
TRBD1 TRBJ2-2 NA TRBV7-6 CASSSGTGPGELFF TGTGCCAGCAGCTCCGGGACAGGGCCCGGGGAGCTGTTTTTT
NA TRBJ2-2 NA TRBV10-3 CAISVLGIAGELFF TGTGCCATCAGTGTTCTGGGGATCGCCGGGGAGCTGTTTTTT
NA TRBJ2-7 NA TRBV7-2 CASSRGEAYSSYEQYF TGTGCCAGCAGCAGGGGGGAAGCGTACAGCTCCTACGAGCAGTACTTC
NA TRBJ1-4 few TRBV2 CASSDLTGYEKLFF TGTGCCAGCAGTGATTTAACAGGCTACGAAAAACTGTTTTTT
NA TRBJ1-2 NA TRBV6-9 CASSLTGLGYTF TGTGCCAGCAGCCTCACAGGGCTGGGCTACACCTTC
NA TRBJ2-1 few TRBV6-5 CATGGSREQFF TGTGCCACCGGGGGAAGTAGAGAGCAGTTCTTC
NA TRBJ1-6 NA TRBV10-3 CAIRPGQKNSPLHF TGTGCCATCAGACCGGGACAAAAAAATTCACCCCTCCACTTT
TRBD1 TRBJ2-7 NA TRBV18 CASSSGQVEQYF TGTGCCAGCTCATCGGGACAGGTCGAGCAGTACTTC
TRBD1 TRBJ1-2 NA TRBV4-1 CASSQASGQDYYGYTF TGCGCCAGCAGCCAAGCCTCGGGACAGGACTACTATGGCTACACCTTC
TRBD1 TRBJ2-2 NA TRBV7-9 CASSLARQGGNTGELFF TGTGCCAGCAGCTTAGCCCGACAGGGCGGGAACACCGGGGAGCTGTTTTTT
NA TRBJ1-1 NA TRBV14 CASSPLGAGGTEAFF TGTGCCAGCAGCCCGCTCGGGGCAGGTGGCACTGAAGCTTTCTTT
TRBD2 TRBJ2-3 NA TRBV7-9 CASSFGWEIGGDLTDTQYF TGTGCCAGCAGCTTTGGATGGGAGATCGGGGGGGATTTGACAGATACGCAGTATTTT
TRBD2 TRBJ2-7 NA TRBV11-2 CASSHGAQRGREQYF TGTGCCAGCAGCCACGGTGCTCAGCGGGGTCGAGAGCAGTACTTC
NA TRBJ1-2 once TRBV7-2 CASTSGVPYGYTF TGTGCCAGCACCTCCGGAGTCCCCTATGGCTACACCTTC
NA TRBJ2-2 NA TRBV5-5 CASSLAAGFTGELFF TGTGCCAGCAGCTTGGCCGCGGGATTCACCGGGGAGCTGTTTTTT
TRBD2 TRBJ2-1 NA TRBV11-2 CASSLGLAEYNEQFF TGTGCCAGCAGCCTGGGACTAGCGGAGTACAATGAGCAGTTCTTC
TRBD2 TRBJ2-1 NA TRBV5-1 CASSLAGEGEQFF TGCGCCAGCAGCTTGGCGGGGGAGGGAGAGCAGTTCTTC
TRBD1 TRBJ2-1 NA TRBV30 CAWAPGQYYNEQFF TGTGCCTGGGCACCGGGACAGTACTACAATGAGCAGTTCTTC
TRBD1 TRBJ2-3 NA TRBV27 CASSLSGQEEDDTQYF TGTGCCAGCAGTTTATCGGGACAGGAAGAGGATGATACGCAGTATTTT
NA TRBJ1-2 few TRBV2 CASSRDSYGYTF TGTGCCAGCAGTCGAGACAGCTATGGCTACACCTTC
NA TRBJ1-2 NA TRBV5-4 CASGTDHYGYTF TGTGCCAGCGGGACGGACCACTATGGCTACACCTTC
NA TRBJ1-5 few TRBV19 CASSHAGTKNQPQHF TGTGCCAGTAGCCATGCAGGTACAAAGAATCAGCCCCAGCATTTT
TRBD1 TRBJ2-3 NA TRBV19 CASSIVTGTGTDTQYF TGTGCCAGTAGTATAGTAACCGGGACAGGGACAGATACGCAGTATTTT
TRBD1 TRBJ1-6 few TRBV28 CASSPERGTGGNSPLHF TGTGCCAGCAGCCCAGAAAGGGGCACAGGGGGTAATTCACCCCTCCACTTT
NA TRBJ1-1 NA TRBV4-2 CASSQAPGVAEAFF TGTGCCAGCAGCCAAGCCCCAGGGGTGGCTGAAGCTTTCTTT
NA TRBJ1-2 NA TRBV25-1 CASGGVPTF TGTGCCAGCGGAGGGGTACCGACCTTC
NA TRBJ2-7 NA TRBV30 CAWRDSTGYEQYF TGTGCCTGGAGGGACTCAACCGGGTACGAGCAGTACTTC
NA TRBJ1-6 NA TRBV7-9 CASSRGVSYNSPLHF TGTGCCAGCAGCCGAGGTGTCTCCTATAATTCACCCCTCCACTTT
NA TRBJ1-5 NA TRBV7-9 CASSPGLTRGNQPQHF TGTGCCAGCAGCCCTGGGCTGACAAGGGGGAATCAGCCCCAGCATTTT
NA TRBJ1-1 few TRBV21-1 CASSHRGASTEAFF TGTGCCAGCAGCCATCGGGGGGCGAGCACTGAAGCTTTCTTT
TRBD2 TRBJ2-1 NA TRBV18 CASSPDAGVSYNEQFF TGTGCCAGCTCACCGGATGCGGGGGTTTCCTACAATGAGCAGTTCTTC
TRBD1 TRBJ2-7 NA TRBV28 CASSWTGGAYEQYF TGTGCCAGCAGTTGGACAGGGGGCGCCTACGAGCAGTACTTC